Detailed here is one T cell receptor beta chain. This record belongs to a study of blood T cell repertoires in COVID-19. Only in-frame clones appear in the TCRdb table, and some are missing; sequencing was by immunoSEQ multiplex PCR. The table has roughly 170,000 clones, about 79% seen once. V shed 4 bases and J 4 bases; nucleotides not matched to a gene: 8. CDR1 is SGHRS, CDR2 YFSETQ, per germline. This CDR3 has 15 residues. V gene TRBV5-1 combines with J gene TRBJ1-2; 9 bases match TRBD1. The sequenced sample was peripheral blood. This sequence was found in a woman aged 70 to 79 with acute or convalescent COVID-19. The CDR3 protein is CASSLGTGGFYGYTF. In DNA, the CDR3 is TGCGCCAGCAGCCTGGGAACAGGGGGCTTCTATGGCTACACCTTC.